The rows below give T cell receptor beta chains drawn from one sample of a study of radiotherapy plus CTLA-4 blockade in lung cancer. Only in-frame clones appear in the TCRdb table, and some are missing; sequencing was by immunoSEQ multiplex PCR. The sample has roughly 50,000 clones, 80% to 90% seen once. The sample here was peripheral blood, taken from a patient treated with radiotherapy plus ipilimumab. These receptors were obtained from a human donor with non-small cell lung cancer whose response to radiotherapy plus ipilimumab could not be evaluated. Both conserved end residues are part of each CDR3. A D gene is named only where the DNA matches it firmly. Clone size appears in some rows only: once, few, many, or a class for an expanded clone.

clone_size,v_call,d_call,j_call,cdr3_aa,cdr3_nt
NA,TRBV9,TRBD1,TRBJ1-5,CASSGQGEGQPQHF,TGTGCCAGCAGCGGACAGGGGGAAGGCCAGCCCCAGCATTTT
NA,TRBV7-9,NA,TRBJ2-2,CASSFFRNTGELFF,TGTGCCAGCAGCTTTTTCAGAAACACCGGGGAGCTGTTTTTT
NA,TRBV28,NA,TRBJ2-3,CASSVLLGKGTDTQYF,TGTGCCAGCAGTGTTCTTCTCGGGAAAGGCACAGATACGCAGTATTTT
few,TRBV6-6,NA,TRBJ2-1,CASSYTDTGNEQFF,TGTGCCAGCAGTTACACGGACACTGGAAATGAGCAGTTCTTC
NA,TRBV9,NA,TRBJ2-4,CASSVAADIAKNIQYF,TGTGCCAGCAGCGTAGCGGCGGACATAGCCAAAAACATTCAGTACTTC
NA,TRBV28,TRBD1,TRBJ2-4,CASSSLGQGGKNIQYF,TGTGCCAGCAGTTCCCTGGGACAGGGGGGCAAAAACATTCAGTACTTC
NA,TRBV2,TRBD1,TRBJ1-4,CAGQTGPNEKLFF,TGTGCCGGCCAGACAGGGCCAAATGAAAAACTGTTTTTT
few,TRBV10-3,TRBD2,TRBJ2-7,CAISDWRETGEQYF,TGTGCCATCAGTGATTGGCGGGAGACGGGGGAGCAGTACTTC
NA,TRBV29-1,TRBD2,TRBJ2-1,CSVEPASGRSEQFF,TGCAGCGTTGAACCGGCTAGCGGGAGGAGTGAGCAGTTCTTC
NA,TRBV4-3,TRBD2,TRBJ2-7,CASSQETGTTFYEQYF,TGCGCCAGCAGCCAAGAGACCGGGACTACCTTCTACGAGCAGTACTTC
NA,TRBV11-2,TRBD1,TRBJ2-5,CASRNYRGQGETQYF,TGTGCCAGCAGGAATTACAGGGGGCAGGGGGAGACCCAGTACTTC
NA,TRBV18,NA,TRBJ2-5,CASSPYAETQYF,TGTGCCAGCTCACCCTATGCCGAGACCCAGTACTTC
NA,TRBV5-6,NA,TRBJ1-4,CASSFVQQGGEKLFF,TGTGCCAGCAGCTTTGTTCAACAGGGCGGTGAAAAACTGTTTTTT
NA,TRBV14,TRBD1,TRBJ1-1,CASSLPRTGPKNTEAFF,TGTGCCAGCAGCCTCCCCCGGACAGGGCCAAAGAACACTGAAGCTTTCTTT
NA,TRBV6-6,TRBD1,TRBJ1-6,CASRPNRGLSDSPLHF,TGTGCCAGCAGGCCTAACAGGGGGCTATCGGATTCACCCCTCCACTTT
NA,TRBV6-1,TRBD1,TRBJ1-1,CASRGQRNTEAFF,TGTGCCAGTAGGGGACAGCGGAACACTGAAGCTTTCTTT
NA,TRBV28,NA,TRBJ1-4,CASSLFRWGGSTNEKLFF,TGTGCCAGCAGTTTATTTCGGTGGGGGGGGTCAACTAATGAAAAACTGTTTTTT
NA,TRBV29-1,NA,TRBJ2-7,CSAAQDPLYEQYF,TGCAGCGCAGCACAGGATCCACTCTACGAGCAGTACTTC
NA,TRBV6-5,TRBD1,TRBJ1-6,CASSFRDRYNSPLHF,TGTGCCAGCAGCTTCCGGGACAGATATAATTCACCCCTCCACTTT
NA,TRBV7-8,TRBD1,TRBJ2-3,CASRPTRDSAPDTQYF,TGTGCCAGCAGACCTACCCGGGACAGCGCCCCAGATACGCAGTATTTT
NA,TRBV13,NA,TRBJ2-3,CASTAPWSVADTQYF,TGTGCCAGCACCGCTCCTTGGAGTGTGGCAGATACGCAGTATTTT
NA,TRBV28,TRBD1,TRBJ1-5,CASSSPRGQNNQPQHF,TGTGCCAGCAGTTCTCCCAGGGGGCAGAACAATCAGCCCCAGCATTTT
NA,TRBV21-1,NA,TRBJ2-5,CASSTDGLAVSETQYF,TGTGCCAGCAGCACTGATGGACTAGCGGTCTCGGAGACCCAGTACTTC
NA,TRBV7-2,TRBD2,TRBJ2-5,CASSPSGKHQETQYF,TGTGCCAGCAGCCCGAGCGGGAAACATCAAGAGACCCAGTACTTC
NA,TRBV4-3,NA,TRBJ1-2,CASSQDRSRLNGYTF,TGCGCCAGCAGCCAAGATAGATCGCGCCTCAATGGCTACACCTTC
NA,TRBV30,NA,TRBJ2-7,CAWRQAGTSYEQYF,TGTGCCTGGAGGCAGGCCGGGACATCCTACGAGCAGTACTTC
few,TRBV6-6,NA,TRBJ2-7,CASSYGRPYEQYF,TGTGCCAGCAGTTATGGCAGGCCGTACGAGCAGTACTTC
NA,TRBV7-2,NA,TRBJ1-5,CASSLGGELPQHF,TGTGCCAGCAGCTTGGGGGGGGAGCTGCCCCAGCATTTT
NA,TRBV7-9,NA,TRBJ2-1,CASSVSGSSYNEQFF,TGTGCCAGCAGCGTTAGCGGAAGCTCCTACAATGAGCAGTTCTTC
NA,TRBV6-6,NA,TRBJ2-7,CASSSLYEQYF,TGTGCCAGCAGTTCCCTCTACGAGCAGTACTTC
NA,TRBV19,TRBD2,TRBJ2-1,CASSIDRTSGALNEQFF,TGTGCCAGTAGTATAGATCGGACTAGCGGAGCCCTCAATGAGCAGTTCTTC
NA,TRBV19,NA,TRBJ1-1,CASSKPQGMNTEAFF,TGTGCCAGTAGTAAACCCCAGGGTATGAACACTGAAGCTTTCTTT
NA,TRBV19,TRBD2,TRBJ2-1,CASSIWGGLAAYEQFF,TGTGCCAGTAGTATATGGGGGGGACTAGCGGCATATGAGCAGTTCTTC
NA,TRBV29-1,TRBD2,TRBJ2-7,CSVEFYSSGGSSYEQYF,TGCAGCGTTGAGTTTTACTCTAGCGGGGGAAGCTCCTACGAGCAGTACTTC
NA,TRBV5-6,NA,TRBJ2-7,CASSLVVSGFGGEQYF,TGTGCCAGCAGCTTGGTGGTGAGTGGGTTCGGGGGCGAGCAGTACTTC
NA,TRBV11-3,TRBD2,TRBJ2-3,CASSSGTSGSTDTQYF,TGTGCCAGCAGCTCGGGGACTAGCGGGAGCACAGATACGCAGTATTTT
NA,TRBV6-5,NA,TRBJ2-7,CASSYSLGDWAYEQYF,TGTGCCAGCAGTTACTCCTTAGGGGACTGGGCCTACGAGCAGTACTTC
NA,TRBV19,TRBD2,TRBJ2-7,CASRHPLAGASEQYF,TGTGCCAGTAGACATCCACTAGCGGGAGCATCCGAGCAGTACTTC
NA,TRBV6-5,NA,TRBJ2-6,CASRGFISGANVLTF,TGTGCCAGTAGGGGCTTTATCTCTGGGGCCAACGTCCTGACTTTC
NA,TRBV4-3,NA,TRBJ1-5,CASSQTLGNQPQHF,TGCGCCAGCAGCCAGACGCTAGGAAATCAGCCCCAGCATTTT
once,TRBV5-1,TRBD1,TRBJ1-4,CASSLMGQGPNEKLFF,TGCGCCAGCAGCCTCATGGGACAGGGTCCTAATGAAAAACTGTTTTTT
NA,TRBV29-1,TRBD1,TRBJ2-7,CSLRTGDEQYF,TGCAGCCTGAGGACAGGGGACGAGCAGTACTTC